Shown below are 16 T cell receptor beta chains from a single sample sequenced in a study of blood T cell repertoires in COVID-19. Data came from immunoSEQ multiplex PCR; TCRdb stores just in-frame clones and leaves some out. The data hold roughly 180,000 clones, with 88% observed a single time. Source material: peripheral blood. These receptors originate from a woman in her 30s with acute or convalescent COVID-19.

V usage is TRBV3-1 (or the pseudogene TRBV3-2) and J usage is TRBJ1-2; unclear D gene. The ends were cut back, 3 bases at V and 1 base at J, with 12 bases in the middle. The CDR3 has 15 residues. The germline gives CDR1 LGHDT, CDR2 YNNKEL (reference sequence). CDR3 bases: TGTGCCAGCAGCCACCGGGAGCCGTTTAACTATGGCTACACCTTC. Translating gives CASSHREPFNYGYTF.

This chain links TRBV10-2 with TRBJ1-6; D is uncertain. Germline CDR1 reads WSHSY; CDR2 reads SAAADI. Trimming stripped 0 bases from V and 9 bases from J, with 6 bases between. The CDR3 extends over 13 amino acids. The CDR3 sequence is CASSESSGSPLHF. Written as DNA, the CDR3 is TGCGCCAGCAGTGAGTCGAGTGGTTCACCCCTCCACTTT.

CDR3 sequence reads: CASSRDRGNSPLHF. In DNA form, the CDR3 reads TGCGCCAGCAGCCGGGACAGGGGGAATTCACCCCTCCACTTT. This chain connects TRBV5-1 to TRBJ1-6, with 11 bases that match TRBD1. The V gene's germline CDR1 is SGHRS and CDR2 YFSETQ. V was pared by 4 bases and J by 7 bases, with 1 base of the junction left unmatched. CDR3 length equals 14 residues.

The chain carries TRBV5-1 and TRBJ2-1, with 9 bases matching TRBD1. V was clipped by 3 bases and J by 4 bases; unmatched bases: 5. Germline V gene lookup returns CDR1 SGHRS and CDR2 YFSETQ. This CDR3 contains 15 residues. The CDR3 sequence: CASSSGQGPYNEQFF. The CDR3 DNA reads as TGCGCCAGCAGCTCGGGACAGGGCCCGTACAATGAGCAGTTCTTC.

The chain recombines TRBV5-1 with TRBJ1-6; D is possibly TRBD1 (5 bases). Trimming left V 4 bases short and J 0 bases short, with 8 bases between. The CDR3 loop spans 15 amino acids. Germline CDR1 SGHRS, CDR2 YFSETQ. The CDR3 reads CASSGGDSYNSPLHF. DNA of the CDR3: TGCGCCAGCAGCGGAGGGGACTCCTATAATTCACCCCTCCACTTT. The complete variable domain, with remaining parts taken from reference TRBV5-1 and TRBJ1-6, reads KAGVTQTPRYLIKTRGQQVTLSCSPISGHRSVSWYQQTPGQGLQFLFEYFSETQRNKGNFPGRFSGRQFSNSRSEMNVSTLELGDSALYLCASSGGDSYNSPLHFGNGTRLTVT.

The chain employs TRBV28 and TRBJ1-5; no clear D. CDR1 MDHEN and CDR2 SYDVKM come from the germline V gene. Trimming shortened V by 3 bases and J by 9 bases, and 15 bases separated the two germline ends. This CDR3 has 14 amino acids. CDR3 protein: CASSFGASRSPQHF. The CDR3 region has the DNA TGTGCCAGCAGTTTTGGTGCGTCCAGGTCGCCCCAGCATTTT.

The CDR3 DNA reads TGTGCCAGCAGCACCAGGGCCGAGAGCACCGGGGAGCTGTTTTTT. Protein product: CASSTRAESTGELFF. This rearrangement joins TRBV7-6 to TRBJ2-2; possible D gene TRBD1, 5 bases. Germline loops: CDR1 SGHVS, CDR2 FNYEAQ. Trimming removed 5 bases from V and 4 bases from J, with 14 bases in between. This CDR3 region has 15 residues. Full variable domain (rest looked up from reference TRBV7-6 and TRBJ2-2): GAGVSQSPRYKVTKRGQDVALRCDPISGHVSLYWYRQALGQGPEFLTYFNYEAQQDKSGLPNDRFSAERPEGSISTLTIQRTEQRDSAMYRCASSTRAESTGELFFGEGSRLTVL.

The CDR3 protein is CASSPTGKGNSPLHF. CDR3 nucleotide sequence: TGTGCCAGCTCGCCTACAGGGAAGGGTAATTCACCCCTCCACTTT. J is TRBJ1-6 and V is TRBV18, with D possibly being TRBD1 (6 bases). Germline assignment: CDR1 KGHSH and CDR2 LQKENI. The CDR3 totals 15 residues. V was cut by 6 bases and J by 6 bases, with 15 bases left in between. Full variable domain (outside the CDR3, taken from reference TRBV18 and TRBJ1-6): NAGVMQNPRHLVRRRGQEARLRCSPMKGHSHVYWYRQLPEEGLKFMVYLQKENIIDESGMPKERFSAEFPKEGPSILRIQQVVRGDSAAYFCASSPTGKGNSPLHFGNGTRLTVT.

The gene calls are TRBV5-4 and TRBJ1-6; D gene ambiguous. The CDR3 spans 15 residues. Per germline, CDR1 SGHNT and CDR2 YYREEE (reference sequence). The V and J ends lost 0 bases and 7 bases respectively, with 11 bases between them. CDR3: CASSLDPETNSPLHF. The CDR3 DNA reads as TGTGCCAGCAGCTTGGACCCGGAGACGAATTCACCCCTCCACTTT.

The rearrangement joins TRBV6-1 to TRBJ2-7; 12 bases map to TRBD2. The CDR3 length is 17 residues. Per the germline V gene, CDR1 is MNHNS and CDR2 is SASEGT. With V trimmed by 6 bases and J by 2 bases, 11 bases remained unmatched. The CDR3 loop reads CASRETSGRQFPYEQYF. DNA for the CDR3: TGTGCCAGCAGAGAAACTAGCGGGAGGCAATTCCCCTACGAGCAGTACTTC.

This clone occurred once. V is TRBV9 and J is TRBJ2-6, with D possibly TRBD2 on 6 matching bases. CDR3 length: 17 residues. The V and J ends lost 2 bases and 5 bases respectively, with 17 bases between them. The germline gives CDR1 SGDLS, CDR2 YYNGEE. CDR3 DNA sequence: TGTGCCAGCAGCGTGGGGGGACGCTTAGGATGGGCCAACGTCCTGACTTTC. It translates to CASSVGGRLGWANVLTF.

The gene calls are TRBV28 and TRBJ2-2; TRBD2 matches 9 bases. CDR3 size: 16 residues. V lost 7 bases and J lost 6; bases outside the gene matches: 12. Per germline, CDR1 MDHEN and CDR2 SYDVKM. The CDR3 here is CASIEAGGVGAGELFF. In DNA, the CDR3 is TGTGCCAGCATTGAAGCGGGAGGAGTGGGAGCCGGGGAGCTGTTTTTT.

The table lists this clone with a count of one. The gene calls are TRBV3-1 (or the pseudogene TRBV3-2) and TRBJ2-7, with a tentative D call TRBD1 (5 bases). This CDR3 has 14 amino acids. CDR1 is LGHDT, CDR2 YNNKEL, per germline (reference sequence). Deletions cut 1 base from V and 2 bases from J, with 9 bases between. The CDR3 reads CASSQAVTAYEQYF. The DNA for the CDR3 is TGTGCCAGCAGCCAAGCCGTGACAGCCTACGAGCAGTACTTC.

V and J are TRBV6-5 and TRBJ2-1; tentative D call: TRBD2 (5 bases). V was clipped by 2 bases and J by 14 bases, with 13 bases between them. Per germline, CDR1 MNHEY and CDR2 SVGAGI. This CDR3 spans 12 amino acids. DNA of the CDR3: TGTGCCAGCAGTTACCCCACTGGAGCGGAGTTCTTC. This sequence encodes CASSYPTGAEFF.

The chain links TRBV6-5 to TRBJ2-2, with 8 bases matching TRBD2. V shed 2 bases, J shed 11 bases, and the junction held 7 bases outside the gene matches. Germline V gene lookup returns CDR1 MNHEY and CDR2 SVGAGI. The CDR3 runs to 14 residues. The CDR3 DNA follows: TGTGCCAGCAGTTACCCGAGCGGGAGCGGAGAGCTGTTTTTT. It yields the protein CASSYPSGSGELFF.

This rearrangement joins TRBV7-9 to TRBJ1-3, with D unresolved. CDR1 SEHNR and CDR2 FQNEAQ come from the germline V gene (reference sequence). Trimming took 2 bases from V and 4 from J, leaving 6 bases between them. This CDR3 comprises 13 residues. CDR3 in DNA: TGTGCCAGCAGCTTACAACAGGGAAACACCATATATTTT. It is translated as CASSLQQGNTIYF.